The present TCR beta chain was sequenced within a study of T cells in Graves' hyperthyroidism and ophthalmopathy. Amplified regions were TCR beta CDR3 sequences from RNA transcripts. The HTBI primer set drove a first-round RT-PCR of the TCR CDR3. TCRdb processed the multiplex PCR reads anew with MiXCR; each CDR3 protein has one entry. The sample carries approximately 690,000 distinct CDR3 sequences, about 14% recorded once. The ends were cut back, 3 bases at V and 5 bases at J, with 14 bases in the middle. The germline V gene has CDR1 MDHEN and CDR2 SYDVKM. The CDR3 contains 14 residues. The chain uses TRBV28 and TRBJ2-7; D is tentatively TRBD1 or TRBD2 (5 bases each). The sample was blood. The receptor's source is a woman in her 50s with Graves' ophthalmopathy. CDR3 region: CASSLGEPVDEQYF. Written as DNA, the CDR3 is TGTGCCAGCAGTTTGGGGGAACCTGTCGACGAGCAGTACTTC.